Given below is one TCR beta chain in context. As yet, its antigen is unknown. The data were obtained in a study of T cell repertoires in cytomegalovirus infection. Study overall: Peptides in the study included HLA-C-restricted and HLA-B-restricted CMV epitopes. Both CMV infection and a matching HLA type were indicated by public TCR beta signatures. The study, taken as a whole, reports: The ex vivo response was dominated by HLA-C-restricted CMV-specific TCR beta clonotypes.

CDR3 size: 14 residues. Germline lookup yields CDR1 PRHDT and CDR2 FYEKMQ (reference sequence). Trimming removed 0 bases from V and 8 bases from J, with 13 bases in between. TCRdb used MiXCR to reprocess the reads, holding one entry per CDR3 protein. This table holds 830,000 or so distinct CDR3 sequences, approximately 30% found once. The origin of this receptor is a human donor in good health (CMV status not recorded). Some clones in this sample may be carry-over from other donors' samples. J is TRBJ1-2 and V is TRBV13; D might be TRBD1 (6 bases). The sequences come from cultured CD8+ T cells from PBMCs, collected from culture after CMV antigen stimulation. The CDR3 bases are TGTGCCAGCAGCTTAGGCCGACAGGTGAGGGGCTACACCTTC. It encodes CASSLGRQVRGYTF.